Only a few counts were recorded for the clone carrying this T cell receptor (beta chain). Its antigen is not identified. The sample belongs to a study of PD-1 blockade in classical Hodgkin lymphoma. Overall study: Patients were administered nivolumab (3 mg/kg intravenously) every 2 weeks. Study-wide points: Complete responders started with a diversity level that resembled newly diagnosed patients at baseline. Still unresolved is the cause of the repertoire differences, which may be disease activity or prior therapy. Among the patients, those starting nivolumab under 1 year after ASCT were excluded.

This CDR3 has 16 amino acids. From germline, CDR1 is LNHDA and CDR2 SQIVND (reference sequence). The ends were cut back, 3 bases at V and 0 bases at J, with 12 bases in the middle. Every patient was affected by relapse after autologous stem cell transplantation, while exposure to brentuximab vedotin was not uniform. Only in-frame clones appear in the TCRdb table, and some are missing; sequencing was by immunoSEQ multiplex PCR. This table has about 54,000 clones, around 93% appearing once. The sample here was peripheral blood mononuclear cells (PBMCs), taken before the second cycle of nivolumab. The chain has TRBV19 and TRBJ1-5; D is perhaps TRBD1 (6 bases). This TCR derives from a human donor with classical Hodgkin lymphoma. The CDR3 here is CASSIADSYSNQPQHF. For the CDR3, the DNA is TGTGCCAGTAGTATTGCGGACAGCTATAGCAATCAGCCCCAGCATTTT.